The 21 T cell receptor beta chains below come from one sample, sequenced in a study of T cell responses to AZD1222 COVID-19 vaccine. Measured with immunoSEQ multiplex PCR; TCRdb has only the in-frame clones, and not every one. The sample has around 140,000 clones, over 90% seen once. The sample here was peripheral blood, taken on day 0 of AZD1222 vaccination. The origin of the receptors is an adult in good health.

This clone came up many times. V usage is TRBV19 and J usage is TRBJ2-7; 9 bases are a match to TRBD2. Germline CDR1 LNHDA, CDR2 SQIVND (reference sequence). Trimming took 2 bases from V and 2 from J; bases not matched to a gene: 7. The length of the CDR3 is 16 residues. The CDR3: CASSIWGSGGPYEQYF. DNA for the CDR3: TGTGCCAGTAGTATATGGGGGAGCGGGGGGCCCTACGAGCAGTACTTC.

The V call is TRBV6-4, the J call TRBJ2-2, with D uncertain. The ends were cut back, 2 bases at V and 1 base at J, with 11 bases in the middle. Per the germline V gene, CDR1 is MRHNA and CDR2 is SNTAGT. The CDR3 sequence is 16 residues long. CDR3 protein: CASSDTIGRNTGELFF. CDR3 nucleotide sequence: TGTGCCAGCAGTGACACTATCGGCAGGAACACCGGGGAGCTGTTTTTT.

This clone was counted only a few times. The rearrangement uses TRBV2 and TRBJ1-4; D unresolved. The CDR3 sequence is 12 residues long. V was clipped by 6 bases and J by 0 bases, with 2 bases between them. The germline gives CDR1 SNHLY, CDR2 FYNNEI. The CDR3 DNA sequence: TGTGCCAGCAGAACAACTAATGAAAAACTGTTTTTT. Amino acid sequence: CASRTTNEKLFF. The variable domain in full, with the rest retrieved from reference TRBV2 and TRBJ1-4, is EPEVTQTPSHQVTQMGQEVILRCVPISNHLYFYWYRQILGQKVEFLVSFYNNEISEKSEIFDDQFSVERPDGSNFTLKIRSTKLEDSAMYFCASRTTNEKLFFGSGTQLSVL.

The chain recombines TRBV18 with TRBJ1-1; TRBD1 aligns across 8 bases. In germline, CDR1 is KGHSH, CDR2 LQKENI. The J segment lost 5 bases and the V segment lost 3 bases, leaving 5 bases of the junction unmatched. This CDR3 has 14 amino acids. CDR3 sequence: CASSPSTGGTEAFF. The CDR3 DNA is TGTGCCAGCTCACCCAGTACAGGGGGAACTGAAGCTTTCTTT.

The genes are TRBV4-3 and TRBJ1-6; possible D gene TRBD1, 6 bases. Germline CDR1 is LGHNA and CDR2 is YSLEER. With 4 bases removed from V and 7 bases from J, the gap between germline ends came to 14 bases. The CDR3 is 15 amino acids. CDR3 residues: CASSRAQGLNSPLHF. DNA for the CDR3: TGCGCCAGCAGCCGGGCCCAGGGGCTCAATTCACCCCTCCACTTT.

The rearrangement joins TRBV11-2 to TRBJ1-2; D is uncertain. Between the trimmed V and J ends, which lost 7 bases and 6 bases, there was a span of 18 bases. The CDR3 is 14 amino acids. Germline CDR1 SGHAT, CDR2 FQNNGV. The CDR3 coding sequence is TGTGCCAGCAACCAAATCAGGAGAGGGCATGGCTACACCTTC. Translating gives CASNQIRRGHGYTF.

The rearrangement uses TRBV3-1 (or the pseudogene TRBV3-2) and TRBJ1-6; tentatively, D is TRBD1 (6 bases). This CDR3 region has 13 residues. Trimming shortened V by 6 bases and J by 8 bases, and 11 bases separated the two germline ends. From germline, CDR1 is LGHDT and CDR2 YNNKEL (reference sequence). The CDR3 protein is CASSPRTDSPLHF. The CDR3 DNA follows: TGTGCCAGCAGTCCAAGGACAGATTCACCCCTCCACTTT.

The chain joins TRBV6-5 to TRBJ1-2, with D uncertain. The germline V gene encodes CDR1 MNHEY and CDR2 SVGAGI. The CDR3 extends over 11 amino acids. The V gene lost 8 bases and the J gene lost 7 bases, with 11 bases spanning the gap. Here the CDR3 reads CASGSSGGYTF. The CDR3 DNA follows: TGTGCCAGCGGGTCCTCGGGTGGCTACACCTTC.

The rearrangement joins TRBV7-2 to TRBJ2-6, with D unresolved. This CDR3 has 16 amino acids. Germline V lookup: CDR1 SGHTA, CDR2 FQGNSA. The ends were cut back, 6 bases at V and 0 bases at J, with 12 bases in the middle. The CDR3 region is CASRPQWRSGANVLTF. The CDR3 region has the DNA TGTGCCAGCAGACCCCAGTGGCGCTCTGGGGCCAACGTCCTGACTTTC.

CDR3 loop: CASSLSGTGGNEQFF. In DNA, the CDR3 is TGTGCCAGCAGCTTATCCGGGACAGGGGGCAATGAGCAGTTCTTC. The rearrangement joins TRBV5-6 to TRBJ2-1, with 11 bases lining up with TRBD1. Looked up from germline, CDR1 is SGHDT and CDR2 is YYEEEE. CDR3 length: 15 residues. Trimming cost V 2 bases and J 6 bases; bases outside gene matches: 4. Together with reference TRBV5-6 and TRBJ2-1, the CDR3 gives the full variable domain: DAGVTQSPTHLIKTRGQQVTLRCSPKSGHDTVSWYQQALGQGPQFIFQYYEEEERQRGNFPDRFSGHQFPNYSSELNVNALLLGDSALYLCASSLSGTGGNEQFFGPGTRLTVL.

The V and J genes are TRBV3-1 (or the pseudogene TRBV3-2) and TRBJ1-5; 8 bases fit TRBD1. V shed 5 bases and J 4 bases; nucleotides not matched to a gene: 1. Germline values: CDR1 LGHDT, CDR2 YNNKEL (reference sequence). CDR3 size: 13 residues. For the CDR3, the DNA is TGTGCCAGCAGCGGGACAGGAAATCAGCCCCAGCATTTT. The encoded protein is CASSGTGNQPQHF.

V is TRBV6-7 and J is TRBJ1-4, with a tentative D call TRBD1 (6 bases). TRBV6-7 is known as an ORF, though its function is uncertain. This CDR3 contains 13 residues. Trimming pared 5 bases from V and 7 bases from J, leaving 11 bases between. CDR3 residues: CASSRGWSEKLFF. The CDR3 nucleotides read TGTGCCAGCAGTAGGGGGTGGAGTGAAAAACTGTTTTTT.

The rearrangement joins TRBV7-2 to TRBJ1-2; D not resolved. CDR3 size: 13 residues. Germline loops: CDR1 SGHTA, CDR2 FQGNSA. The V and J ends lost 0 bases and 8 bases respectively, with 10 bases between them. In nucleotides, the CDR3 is TGTGCCAGCAGCTTAGCCAGGTCGAGAGGCTACACCTTC. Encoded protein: CASSLARSRGYTF. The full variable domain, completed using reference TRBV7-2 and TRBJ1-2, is GAGVSQSPSNKVTEKGKDVELRCDPISGHTALYWYRQSLGQGLEFLIYFQGNSAPDKSGLPSDRFSAERTGGSVSTLTIQRTQQEDSAVYLCASSLARSRGYTFGSGTRLTVV.

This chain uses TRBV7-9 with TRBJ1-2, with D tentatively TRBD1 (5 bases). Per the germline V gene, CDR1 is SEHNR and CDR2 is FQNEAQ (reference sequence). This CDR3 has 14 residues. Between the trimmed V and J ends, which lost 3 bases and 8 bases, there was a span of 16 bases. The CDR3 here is CASSFPAQGKGYTF. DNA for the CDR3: TGTGCCAGCAGCTTTCCCGCGCAGGGTAAGGGCTACACCTTC.

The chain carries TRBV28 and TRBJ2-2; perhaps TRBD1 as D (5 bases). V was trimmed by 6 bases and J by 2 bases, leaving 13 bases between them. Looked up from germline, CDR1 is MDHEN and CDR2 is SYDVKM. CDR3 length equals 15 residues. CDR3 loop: CASRGRRGNTGELFF. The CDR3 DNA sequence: TGTGCCAGCAGAGGTCGTAGGGGAAACACCGGGGAGCTGTTTTTT.

CDR3 bases: TGTGCCAGCAGCCAGCATACAGGGGGCGGGCAGTACTTC. Encoded protein: CASSQHTGGGQYF. The chain uses TRBV14 and TRBJ2-7, with 9 bases fitting TRBD1. CDR1 and CDR2 from the germline V gene are SGHDN and FVKESK. The J segment lost 9 bases and the V segment lost 3 bases, leaving 6 bases of the junction unmatched. This CDR3 is 13 amino acids long.

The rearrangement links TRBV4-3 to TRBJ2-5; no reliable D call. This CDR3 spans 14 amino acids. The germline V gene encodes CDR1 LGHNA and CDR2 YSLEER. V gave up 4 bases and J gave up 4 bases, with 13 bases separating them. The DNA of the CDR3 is TGCGCCAGCAGCCGACATTCAATGGGAGAGACCCAGTACTTC. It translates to CASSRHSMGETQYF.

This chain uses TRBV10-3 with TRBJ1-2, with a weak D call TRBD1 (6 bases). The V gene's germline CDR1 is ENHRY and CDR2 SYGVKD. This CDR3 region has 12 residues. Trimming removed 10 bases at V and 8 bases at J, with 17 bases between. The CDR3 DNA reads TGTGCCACCGCCAGGGGACGCCTCGGCTACACCTTC. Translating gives CATARGRLGYTF.

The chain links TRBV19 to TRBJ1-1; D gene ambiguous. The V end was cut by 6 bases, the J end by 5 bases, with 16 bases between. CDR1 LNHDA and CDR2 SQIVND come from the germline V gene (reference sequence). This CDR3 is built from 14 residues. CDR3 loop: CASRGSARRTEAFF. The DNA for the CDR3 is TGTGCCAGTAGAGGATCAGCCCGACGGACTGAAGCTTTCTTT. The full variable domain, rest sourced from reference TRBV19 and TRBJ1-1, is DGGITQSPKYLFRKEGQNVTLSCEQNLNHDAMYWYRQDPGQGLRLIYYSQIVNDFQKGDIAEGYSVSREKKESFPLTVTSAQKNPTAFYLCASRGSARRTEAFFGQGTRLTVV.

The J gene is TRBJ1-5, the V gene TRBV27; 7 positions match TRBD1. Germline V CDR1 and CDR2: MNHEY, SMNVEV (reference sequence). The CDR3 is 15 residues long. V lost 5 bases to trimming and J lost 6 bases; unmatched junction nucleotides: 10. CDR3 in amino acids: CASSPLRGGGQPQHF. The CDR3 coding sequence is TGTGCCAGCAGTCCCCTTCGAGGGGGCGGTCAGCCCCAGCATTTT.

The CDR3 reads CASIPRFSGVNTGELFF. The CDR3, as DNA: TGTGCCAGCATCCCTCGATTTAGCGGGGTGAACACCGGGGAGCTGTTTTTT. The chain is built from TRBV7-9 and TRBJ2-2; 8 nucleotides agree with TRBD2. This CDR3 has 17 amino acids. Germline assignment: CDR1 SEHNR and CDR2 FQNEAQ (reference sequence). V lost 7 bases to trimming and J lost 1 base; unmatched junction nucleotides: 11.